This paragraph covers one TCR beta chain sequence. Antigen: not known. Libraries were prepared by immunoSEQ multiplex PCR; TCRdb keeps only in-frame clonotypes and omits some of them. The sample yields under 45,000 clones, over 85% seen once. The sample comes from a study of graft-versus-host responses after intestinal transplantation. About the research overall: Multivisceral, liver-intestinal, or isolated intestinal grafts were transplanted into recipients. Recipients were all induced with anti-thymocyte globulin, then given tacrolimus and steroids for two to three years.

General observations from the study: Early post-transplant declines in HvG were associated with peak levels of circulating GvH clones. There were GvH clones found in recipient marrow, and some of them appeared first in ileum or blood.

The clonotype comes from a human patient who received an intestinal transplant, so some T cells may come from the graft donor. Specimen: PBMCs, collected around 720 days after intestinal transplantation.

The CDR3 here is CASSQGTPYQETQYF. CDR3 bases: TGTGCCAGCAGCCAAGGAACACCGTACCAAGAGACCCAGTACTTC. The chain links TRBV4-2 to TRBJ2-5; no definite D call. Trimming removed 1 base at V and 0 bases at J, with 9 bases between. CDR3 size: 15 residues. Germline CDR1 reads LGHNA; CDR2 reads YNFKEQ.